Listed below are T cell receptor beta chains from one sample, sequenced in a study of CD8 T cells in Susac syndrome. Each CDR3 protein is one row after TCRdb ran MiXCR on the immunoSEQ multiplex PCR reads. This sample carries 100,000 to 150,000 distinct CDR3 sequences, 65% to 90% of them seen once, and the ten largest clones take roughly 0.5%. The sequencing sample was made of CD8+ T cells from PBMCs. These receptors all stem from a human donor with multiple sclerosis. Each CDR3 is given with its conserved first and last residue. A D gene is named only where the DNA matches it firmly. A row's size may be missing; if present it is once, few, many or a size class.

cdr3_nt: TGCGCCAGCAGCTTGGGACAGGGGGTTTTCTACGAGCAGTACTTC
cdr3_aa: CASSLGQGVFYEQYF
d_call: TRBD1
clone_size: NA
v_call: TRBV5-1
j_call: TRBJ2-7

cdr3_nt: TGTGCCTGGGACAGGGTGCGATACACTGAAGCTTTCTTT
cdr3_aa: CAWDRVRYTEAFF
d_call: TRBD1
clone_size: NA
v_call: TRBV30
j_call: TRBJ1-1

cdr3_nt: TGTGCCAGCAGCTTAATATCGCGGGGTAGCACTGAAGCTTTCTTT
cdr3_aa: CASSLISRGSTEAFF
d_call: NA
clone_size: few
v_call: TRBV7-2
j_call: TRBJ1-1

cdr3_nt: TGTGCCAGCAGCTTAGATTACCGTAGCGGGAGATCAGATACGCAGTATTTT
cdr3_aa: CASSLDYRSGRSDTQYF
d_call: TRBD2
clone_size: NA
v_call: TRBV11-2
j_call: TRBJ2-3

cdr3_nt: TGTGCCAGCAGCCAGGGTTTCGGGACAGGGATGGGCAATGAGCAGTTCTTC
cdr3_aa: CASSQGFGTGMGNEQFF
d_call: TRBD1
clone_size: NA
v_call: TRBV5-6
j_call: TRBJ2-1

cdr3_nt: TGTGCCAGTAGTATAGATGACCCTAGGAGCACTGAAGCTTTCTTT
cdr3_aa: CASSIDDPRSTEAFF
d_call: NA
clone_size: NA
v_call: TRBV19
j_call: TRBJ1-1

cdr3_nt: TGTGCCAGCAGTTTCTACAGGGGGTTGAACACTGAAGCTTTCTTT
cdr3_aa: CASSFYRGLNTEAFF
d_call: TRBD1
clone_size: NA
v_call: TRBV6-5
j_call: TRBJ1-1

cdr3_nt: TGCGCCAGCAGGGCGGACAGGGGCCCCTACAATGAGCAGTTCTTC
cdr3_aa: CASRADRGPYNEQFF
d_call: TRBD1
clone_size: few
v_call: TRBV5-1
j_call: TRBJ2-1

cdr3_nt: TGTGCCATCAGTCCGGGAACAGAAGCTTTCTTT
cdr3_aa: CAISPGTEAFF
d_call: NA
clone_size: NA
v_call: TRBV10-3
j_call: TRBJ1-1

cdr3_nt: TGTGCCAGCAGCCCTGGACCCAATTACGAGCAGTACTTC
cdr3_aa: CASSPGPNYEQYF
d_call: NA
clone_size: NA
v_call: TRBV7-6
j_call: TRBJ2-7

cdr3_nt: TGTGCCAGCAGCTCCTCAGGGCGAGGCAATCAGCCCCAGCATTTT
cdr3_aa: CASSSSGRGNQPQHF
d_call: NA
clone_size: NA
v_call: TRBV7-2
j_call: TRBJ1-5

cdr3_nt: TGTGCCAGCAGGGGCGAGGGGGCCCGTCAGCCCCAGCATTTT
cdr3_aa: CASRGEGARQPQHF
d_call: TRBD1
clone_size: NA
v_call: TRBV19
j_call: TRBJ1-5

cdr3_nt: TGCGCCAGCAGCTTGGAATGGACAGGGGGGATCTACGAGCAGTACTTC
cdr3_aa: CASSLEWTGGIYEQYF
d_call: TRBD1
clone_size: NA
v_call: TRBV5-1
j_call: TRBJ2-7

cdr3_nt: TGCGCCAGCAGCACCAGTGGGGCCCCAGATACGCAGTATTTT
cdr3_aa: CASSTSGAPDTQYF
d_call: NA
clone_size: few
v_call: TRBV4-1
j_call: TRBJ2-3

cdr3_nt: TGTGCCAGCAGCAAAGACTTAGAGGCTTTCTTT
cdr3_aa: CASSKDLEAFF
d_call: NA
clone_size: NA
v_call: TRBV7-9
j_call: TRBJ1-1

cdr3_nt: TGTGCCAGCACCGAGACAGGTCTCGGCACTGAAGCTTTCTTT
cdr3_aa: CASTETGLGTEAFF
d_call: NA
clone_size: NA
v_call: TRBV27
j_call: TRBJ1-1

cdr3_nt: TGTGCTAGTGGTTTGGACAGGGGGCATTCTGGCGATGGCTACACCTTC
cdr3_aa: CASGLDRGHSGDGYTF
d_call: TRBD1
clone_size: NA
v_call: TRBV12-5
j_call: TRBJ1-2

cdr3_nt: TGTGCCAGCAGCTTATCCCAAAGCCCGAACACTGAAGCTTTCTTT
cdr3_aa: CASSLSQSPNTEAFF
d_call: NA
clone_size: NA
v_call: TRBV7-9
j_call: TRBJ1-1

cdr3_nt: TGTGCCAGCAGCCTCACCCGACAGTTCCCCTATGGCTACACCTTC
cdr3_aa: CASSLTRQFPYGYTF
d_call: NA
clone_size: NA
v_call: TRBV12-3/TRBV12-4
j_call: TRBJ1-2

cdr3_nt: TGTGCCACCGAGGAGCGGGGGTACAATGAGCAGTTCTTC
cdr3_aa: CATEERGYNEQFF
d_call: TRBD2
clone_size: few
v_call: TRBV24-1
j_call: TRBJ2-1

cdr3_nt: TGTGCCAGCAGCTTCTCCCCCGGGACTAGTGACGAGCAGTACTTC
cdr3_aa: CASSFSPGTSDEQYF
d_call: TRBD2
clone_size: NA
v_call: TRBV7-2
j_call: TRBJ2-7

cdr3_nt: TGTGCCAGCAGCCCGAGGACTAGCGGGGGATCCTCCTACAATGAGCAGTTCTTC
cdr3_aa: CASSPRTSGGSSYNEQFF
d_call: TRBD2
clone_size: NA
v_call: TRBV7-9
j_call: TRBJ2-1